The clone carrying this T cell receptor beta chain has more than one count but fewer than ten. The CDR3 covers 15 residues. Germline V gene data show CDR1 as SGHRS and CDR2 as YFSETQ. V was pared by 0 bases and J by 5 bases, with 2 bases of the junction left unmatched. The assay was immunoSEQ multiplex PCR, and TCRdb's table has in-frame clones only and misses some. Among about 240,000 clones listed, approximately 80% were seen once. These data belong to a study of blood T cell repertoires in COVID-19. Study-level information: Nucleic acid was either cDNA or gDNA, and it came from T cells, B-cell-depleted T cells, or PBMCs.

Material for sequencing was peripheral blood. The clonotype originates from a woman aged 18 to 35 with acute or convalescent COVID-19. This chain uses TRBV5-1 with TRBJ2-1, with TRBD1 matching over 10 bases. The CDR3 DNA sequence: TGCGCCAGCAGCTTGGGACAGGGGGCCCACAATGAGCAGTTCTTC. Residues: CASSLGQGAHNEQFF.